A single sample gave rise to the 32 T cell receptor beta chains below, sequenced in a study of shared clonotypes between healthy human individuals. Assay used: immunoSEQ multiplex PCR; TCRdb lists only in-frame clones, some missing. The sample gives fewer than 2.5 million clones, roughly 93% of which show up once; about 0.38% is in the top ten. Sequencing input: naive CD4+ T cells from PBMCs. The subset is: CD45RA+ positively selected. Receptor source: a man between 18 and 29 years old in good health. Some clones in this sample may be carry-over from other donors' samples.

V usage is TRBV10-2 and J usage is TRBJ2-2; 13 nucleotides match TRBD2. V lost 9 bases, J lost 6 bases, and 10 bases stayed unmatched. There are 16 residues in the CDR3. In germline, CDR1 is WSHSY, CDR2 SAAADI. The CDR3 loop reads CASGGLAGPQAGELFF. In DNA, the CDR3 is TGCGCCAGTGGGGGACTAGCGGGGCCACAGGCCGGGGAGCTGTTTTTT.

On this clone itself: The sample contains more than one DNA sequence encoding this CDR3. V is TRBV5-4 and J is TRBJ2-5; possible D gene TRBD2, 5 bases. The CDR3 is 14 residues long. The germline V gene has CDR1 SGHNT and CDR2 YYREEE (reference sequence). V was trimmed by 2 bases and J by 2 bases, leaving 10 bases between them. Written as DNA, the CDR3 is TGTGCCAGCAGCTTAACGGGATCGCAAGAGACCCAGTACTTC. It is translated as CASSLTGSQETQYF. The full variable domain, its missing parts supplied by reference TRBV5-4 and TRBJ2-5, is ETGVTQSPTHLIKTRGQQVTLRCSSQSGHNTVSWYQQALGQGPQFIFQYYREEENGRGNFPPRFSGLQFPNYSSELNVNALELDDSALYLCASSLTGSQETQYFGPGTRLLVL.

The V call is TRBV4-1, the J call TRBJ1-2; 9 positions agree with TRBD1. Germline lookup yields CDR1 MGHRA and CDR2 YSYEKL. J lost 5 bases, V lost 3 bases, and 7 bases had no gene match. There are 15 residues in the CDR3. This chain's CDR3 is CASSHRTGVNYGYTF. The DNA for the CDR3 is TGCGCCAGCAGCCACCGGACAGGGGTAAATTATGGCTACACCTTC.

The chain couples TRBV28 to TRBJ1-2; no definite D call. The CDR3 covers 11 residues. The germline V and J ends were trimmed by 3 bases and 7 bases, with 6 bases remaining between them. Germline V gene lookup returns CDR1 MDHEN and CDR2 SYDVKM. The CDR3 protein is CASSLNGGYTF. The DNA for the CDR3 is TGTGCCAGCAGTTTGAATGGTGGCTACACCTTC.

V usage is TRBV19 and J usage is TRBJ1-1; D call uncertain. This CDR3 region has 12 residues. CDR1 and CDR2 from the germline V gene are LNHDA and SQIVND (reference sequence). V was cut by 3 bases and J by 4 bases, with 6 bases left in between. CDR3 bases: TGTGCCAGTAGTATGACGGGCACTGAAGCTTTCTTT. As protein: CASSMTGTEAFF.

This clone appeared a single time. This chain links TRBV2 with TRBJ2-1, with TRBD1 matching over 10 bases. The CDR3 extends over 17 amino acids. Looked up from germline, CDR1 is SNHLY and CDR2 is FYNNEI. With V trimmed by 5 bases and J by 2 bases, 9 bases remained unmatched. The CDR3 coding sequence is TGTGCCAGCAGTCACCGTGAGGGACAGGGGACCTACAATGAGCAGTTCTTC. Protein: CASSHREGQGTYNEQFF.

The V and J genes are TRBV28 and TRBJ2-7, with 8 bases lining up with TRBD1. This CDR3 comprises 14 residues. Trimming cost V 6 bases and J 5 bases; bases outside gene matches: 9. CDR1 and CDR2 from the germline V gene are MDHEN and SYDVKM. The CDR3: CASSSPGQVHEQYF. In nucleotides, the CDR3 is TGTGCCAGCAGCTCACCGGGACAGGTTCACGAGCAGTACTTC.

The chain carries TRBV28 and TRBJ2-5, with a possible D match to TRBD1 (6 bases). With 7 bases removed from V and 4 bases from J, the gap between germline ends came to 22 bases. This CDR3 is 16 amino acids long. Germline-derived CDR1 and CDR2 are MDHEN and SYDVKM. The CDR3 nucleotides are TGTGCCAGCACCTTCAACCGGAACAGGGTAGGAGAGACCCAGTACTTC. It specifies CASTFNRNRVGETQYF.

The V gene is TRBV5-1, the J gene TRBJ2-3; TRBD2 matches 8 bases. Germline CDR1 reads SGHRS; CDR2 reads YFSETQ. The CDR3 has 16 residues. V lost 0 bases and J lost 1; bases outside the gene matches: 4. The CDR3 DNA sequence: TGCGCCAGCAGCTTGGGGCGGGAGGCGGGCACAGATACGCAGTATTTT. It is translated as CASSLGREAGTDTQYF. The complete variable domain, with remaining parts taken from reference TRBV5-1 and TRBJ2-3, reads KAGVTQTPRYLIKTRGQQVTLSCSPISGHRSVSWYQQTPGQGLQFLFEYFSETQRNKGNFPGRFSGRQFSNSRSEMNVSTLELGDSALYLCASSLGREAGTDTQYFGPGTRLTVL.

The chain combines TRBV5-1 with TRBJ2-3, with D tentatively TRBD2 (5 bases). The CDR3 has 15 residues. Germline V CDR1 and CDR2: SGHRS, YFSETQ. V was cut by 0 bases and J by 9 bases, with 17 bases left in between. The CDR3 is CASSLGAGGPATQYF. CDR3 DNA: TGCGCCAGCAGCTTGGGGGCCGGAGGCCCGGCCACGCAGTATTTT.

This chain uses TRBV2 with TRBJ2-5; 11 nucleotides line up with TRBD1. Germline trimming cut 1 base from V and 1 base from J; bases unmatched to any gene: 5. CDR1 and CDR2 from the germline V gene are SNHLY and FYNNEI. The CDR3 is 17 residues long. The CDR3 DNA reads TGTGCCAGCAGTGAAGGGGGGACAGGGGGTGCCCAAGAGACCCAGTACTTC. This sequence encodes CASSEGGTGGAQETQYF.

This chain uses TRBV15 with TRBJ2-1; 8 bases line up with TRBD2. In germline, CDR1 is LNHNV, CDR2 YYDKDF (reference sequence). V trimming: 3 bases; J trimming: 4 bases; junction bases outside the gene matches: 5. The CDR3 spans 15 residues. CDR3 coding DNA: TGTGCCACCAGCAGCACTAGCGGAGGGTACAATGAGCAGTTCTTC. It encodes CATSSTSGGYNEQFF.

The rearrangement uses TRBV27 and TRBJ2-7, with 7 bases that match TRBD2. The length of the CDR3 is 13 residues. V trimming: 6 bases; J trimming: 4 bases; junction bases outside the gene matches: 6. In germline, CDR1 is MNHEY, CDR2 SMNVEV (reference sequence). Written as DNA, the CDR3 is TGTGCCAGCAGCACTGGGGGGGAATACGAGCAGTACTTC. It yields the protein CASSTGGEYEQYF.

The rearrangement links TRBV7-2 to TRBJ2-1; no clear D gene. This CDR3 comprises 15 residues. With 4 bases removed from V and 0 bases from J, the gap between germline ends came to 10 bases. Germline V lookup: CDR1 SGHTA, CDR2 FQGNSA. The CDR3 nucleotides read TGTGCCAGCAGCTCCGGGCCTTACTCCTACAATGAGCAGTTCTTC. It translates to CASSSGPYSYNEQFF.

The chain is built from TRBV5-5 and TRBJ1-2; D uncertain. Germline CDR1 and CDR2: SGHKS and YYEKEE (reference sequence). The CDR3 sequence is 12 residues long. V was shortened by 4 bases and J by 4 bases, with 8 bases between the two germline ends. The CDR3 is CASSPEGYGYTF. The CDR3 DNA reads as TGTGCCAGCAGCCCGGAAGGCTATGGCTACACCTTC.

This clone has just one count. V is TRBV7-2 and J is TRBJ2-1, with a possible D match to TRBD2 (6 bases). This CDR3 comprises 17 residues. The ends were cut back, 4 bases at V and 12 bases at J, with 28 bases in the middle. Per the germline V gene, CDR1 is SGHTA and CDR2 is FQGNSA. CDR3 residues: CASSYRLGGTGFVGQFF. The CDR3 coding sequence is TGTGCCAGCAGCTACCGTCTCGGCGGGACCGGGTTTGTTGGGCAGTTCTTC.

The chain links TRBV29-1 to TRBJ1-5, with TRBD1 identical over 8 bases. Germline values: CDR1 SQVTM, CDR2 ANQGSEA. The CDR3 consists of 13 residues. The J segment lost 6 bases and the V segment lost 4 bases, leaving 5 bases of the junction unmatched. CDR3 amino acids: CSVVSGGGQPQHF. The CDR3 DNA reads TGCAGCGTTGTTTCAGGGGGCGGTCAGCCCCAGCATTTT.

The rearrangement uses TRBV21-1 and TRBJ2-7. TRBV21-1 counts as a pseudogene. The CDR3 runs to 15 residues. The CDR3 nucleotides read TGTGCCAGCAGCAAAGCTAGGGTGTCCCCCTACGAGCAGTACTTC. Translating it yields CASSKARVSPYEQYF.

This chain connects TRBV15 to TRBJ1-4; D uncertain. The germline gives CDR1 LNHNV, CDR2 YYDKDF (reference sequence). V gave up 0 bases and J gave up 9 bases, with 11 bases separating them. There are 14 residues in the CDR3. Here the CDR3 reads CATSRDGLEKKLFF. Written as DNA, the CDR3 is TGTGCCACCAGCAGAGATGGCCTTGAGAAAAAACTGTTTTTT.

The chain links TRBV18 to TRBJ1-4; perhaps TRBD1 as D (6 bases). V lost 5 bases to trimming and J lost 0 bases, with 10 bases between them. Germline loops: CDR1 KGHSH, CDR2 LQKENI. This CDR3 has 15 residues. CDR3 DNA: TGTGCCAGCTCAGGGACAACAACAACTAATGAAAAACTGTTTTTT. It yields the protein CASSGTTTTNEKLFF.

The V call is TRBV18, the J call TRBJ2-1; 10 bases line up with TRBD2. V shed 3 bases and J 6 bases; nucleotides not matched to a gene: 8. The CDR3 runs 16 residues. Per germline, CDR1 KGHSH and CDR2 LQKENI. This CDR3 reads CASSPLAGELPNEQFF. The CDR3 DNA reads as TGTGCCAGCTCACCCCTAGCGGGAGAGCTCCCCAATGAGCAGTTCTTC.

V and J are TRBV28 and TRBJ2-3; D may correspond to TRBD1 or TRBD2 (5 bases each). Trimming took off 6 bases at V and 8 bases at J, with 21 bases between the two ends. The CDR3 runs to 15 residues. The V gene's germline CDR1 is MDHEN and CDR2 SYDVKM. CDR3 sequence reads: CASSPRDARGRTQYF. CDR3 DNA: TGTGCCAGCAGCCCCCGGGACGCCCGTGGTCGTACGCAGTATTTT.

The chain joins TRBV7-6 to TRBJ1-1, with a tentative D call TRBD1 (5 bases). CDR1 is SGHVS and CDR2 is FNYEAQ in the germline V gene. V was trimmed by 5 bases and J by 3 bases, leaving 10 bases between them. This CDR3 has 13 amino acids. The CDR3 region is CASSPGTYTEAFF. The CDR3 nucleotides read TGTGCCAGCAGCCCCGGGACTTACACTGAAGCTTTCTTT.

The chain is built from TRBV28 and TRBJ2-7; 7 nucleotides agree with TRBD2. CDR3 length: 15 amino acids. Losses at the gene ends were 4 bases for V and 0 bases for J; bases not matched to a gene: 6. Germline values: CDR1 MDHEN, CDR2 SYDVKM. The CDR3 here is CASSSSGEGSYEQYF. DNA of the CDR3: TGTGCCAGCAGTTCCTCGGGGGAGGGCTCCTACGAGCAGTACTTC.

The CDR3 bases are TGTGCCAGCAGACGAGACTCGGGAGATGGCTACACCTTC. This encodes CASRRDSGDGYTF. This chain connects TRBV2 to TRBJ1-2; D not certain. Per the germline V gene, CDR1 is SNHLY and CDR2 is FYNNEI. The CDR3 is 13 amino acids. Trimming removed 6 bases from V and 6 bases from J, with 14 bases in between. The full variable domain, completed using reference TRBV2 and TRBJ1-2, is EPEVTQTPSHQVTQMGQEVILRCVPISNHLYFYWYRQILGQKVEFLVSFYNNEISEKSEIFDDQFSVERPDGSNFTLKIRSTKLEDSAMYFCASRRDSGDGYTFGSGTRLTVV.

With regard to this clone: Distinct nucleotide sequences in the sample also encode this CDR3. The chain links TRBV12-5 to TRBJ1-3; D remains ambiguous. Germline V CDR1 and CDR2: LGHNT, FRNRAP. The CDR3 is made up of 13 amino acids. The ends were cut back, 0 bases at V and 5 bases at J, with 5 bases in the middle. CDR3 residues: CASGLVGRNTIYF. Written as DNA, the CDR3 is TGTGCTAGTGGTTTGGTAGGGAGAAACACCATATATTTT.

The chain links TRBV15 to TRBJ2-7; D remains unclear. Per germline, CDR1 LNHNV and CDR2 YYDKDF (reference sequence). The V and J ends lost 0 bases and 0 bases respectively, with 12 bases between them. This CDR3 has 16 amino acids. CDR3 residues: CATSRDLTDISYEQYF. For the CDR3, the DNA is TGTGCCACCAGCAGAGATCTAACTGATATCTCCTACGAGCAGTACTTC.

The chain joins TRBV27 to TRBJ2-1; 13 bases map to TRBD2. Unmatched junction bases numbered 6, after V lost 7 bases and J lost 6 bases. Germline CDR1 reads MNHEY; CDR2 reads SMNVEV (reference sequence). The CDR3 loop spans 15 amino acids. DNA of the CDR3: TGTGCCAGCATCCGCCGGACTAGCGGGAGCAATGAGCAGTTCTTC. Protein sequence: CASIRRTSGSNEQFF.

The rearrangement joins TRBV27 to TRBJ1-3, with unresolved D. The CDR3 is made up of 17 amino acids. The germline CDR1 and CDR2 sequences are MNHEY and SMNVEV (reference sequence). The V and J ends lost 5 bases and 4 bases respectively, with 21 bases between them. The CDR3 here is CASSPAVYKGYGNTIYF. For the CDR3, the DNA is TGTGCCAGCAGTCCCGCAGTTTACAAAGGCTACGGAAACACCATATATTTT.

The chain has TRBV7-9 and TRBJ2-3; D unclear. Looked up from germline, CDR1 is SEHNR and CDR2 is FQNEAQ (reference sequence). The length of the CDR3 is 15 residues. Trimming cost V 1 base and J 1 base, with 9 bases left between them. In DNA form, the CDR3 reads TGTGCCAGCAGCTTAGGTTATGGTGGCACAGATACGCAGTATTTT. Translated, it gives CASSLGYGGTDTQYF.

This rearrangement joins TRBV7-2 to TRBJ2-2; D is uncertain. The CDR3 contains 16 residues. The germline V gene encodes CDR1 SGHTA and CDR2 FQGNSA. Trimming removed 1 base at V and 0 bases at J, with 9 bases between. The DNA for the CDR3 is TGTGCCAGCAGCTTAGTATCAACGACGAACACCGGGGAGCTGTTTTTT. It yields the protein CASSLVSTTNTGELFF.

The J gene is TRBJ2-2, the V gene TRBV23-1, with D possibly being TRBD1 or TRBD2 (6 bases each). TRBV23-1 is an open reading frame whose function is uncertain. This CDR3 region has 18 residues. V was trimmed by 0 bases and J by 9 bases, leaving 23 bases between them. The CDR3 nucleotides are TGCGCCAGCAGTCAATCCAATTTCTCCGGGGGCACCGCCCGGGAGCTGTTTTTT. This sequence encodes CASSQSNFSGGTARELFF.